The clone carrying this T cell receptor (beta chain) showed up many times. What it recognizes is unknown. What was amplified from RNA transcripts were TCR beta CDR3 regions. During a first-round RT-PCR of the TCR CDR3, the HTBI primer set was used. TCRdb redid the calling of the multiplex PCR reads with MiXCR, one entry per CDR3 protein. The table lists about 380,000 distinct CDR3 sequences, roughly 15% of them singletons. The data originate from a study of T cells in Graves' hyperthyroidism and ophthalmopathy. Unmatched junction bases numbered 6, after V lost 4 bases and J lost 0 bases. Germline loops: CDR1 MNHNS, CDR2 SASEGT. The CDR3 totals 17 residues. Notes on the study in general: Ophthalmopathy and stable hyperthyroidism were told apart by a 13 V-J model.

A patient was excluded if there was uncontrolled infection, other autoimmune disease, pregnancy or lactation. Based on clinical symptoms, serum thyroxine and TRAb, thyroid ultrasound and orbital computed tomography, diagnoses were reached. From roughly 9.2 ml of fresh peripheral blood, PBMCs were isolated. This chain joins TRBV6-1 and TRBJ2-1; 10 nucleotides align to TRBD2. Material: blood. The TCR was taken from a woman aged 25 to 39 with Graves' ophthalmopathy. DNA of the CDR3: TGTGCCAGCAGTGTCGGACTAGCGGTGAGCTCCTACAATGAGCAGTTCTTC. Translation: CASSVGLAVSSYNEQFF.